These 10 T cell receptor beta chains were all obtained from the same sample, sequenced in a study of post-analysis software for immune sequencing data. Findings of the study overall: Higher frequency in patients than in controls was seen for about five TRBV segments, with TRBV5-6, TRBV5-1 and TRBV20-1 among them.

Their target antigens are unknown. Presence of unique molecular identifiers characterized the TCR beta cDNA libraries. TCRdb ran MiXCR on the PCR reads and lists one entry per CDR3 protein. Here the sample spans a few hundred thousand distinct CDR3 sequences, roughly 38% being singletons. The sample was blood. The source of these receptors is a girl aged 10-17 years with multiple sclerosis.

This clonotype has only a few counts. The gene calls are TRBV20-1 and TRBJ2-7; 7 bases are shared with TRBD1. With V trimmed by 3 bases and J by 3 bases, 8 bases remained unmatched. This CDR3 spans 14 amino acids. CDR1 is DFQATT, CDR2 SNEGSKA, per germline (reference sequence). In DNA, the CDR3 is TGCAGTGCTAGGACGCCACAGGGGAACTACGAGCAGTACTTC. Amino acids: CSARTPQGNYEQYF.

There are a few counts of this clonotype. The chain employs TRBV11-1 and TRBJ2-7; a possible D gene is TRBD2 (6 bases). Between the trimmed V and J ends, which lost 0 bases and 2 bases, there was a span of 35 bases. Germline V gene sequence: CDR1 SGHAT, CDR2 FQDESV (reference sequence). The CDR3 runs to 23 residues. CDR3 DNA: TGTGCCAGCAGCTTAGCGGTCCGGGGGAAGCAGCCCTTCGTACATTATGAGGCCTACGAGCAGTACTTC. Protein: CASSLAVRGKQPFVHYEAYEQYF.

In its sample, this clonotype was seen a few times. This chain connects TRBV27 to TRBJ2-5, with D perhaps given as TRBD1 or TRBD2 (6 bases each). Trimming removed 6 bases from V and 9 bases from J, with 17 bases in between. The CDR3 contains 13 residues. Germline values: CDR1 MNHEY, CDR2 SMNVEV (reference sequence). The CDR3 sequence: CASSPGDSLSQYF. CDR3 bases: TGTGCCAGCAGCCCAGGGGACTCGTTGTCCCAGTACTTC.

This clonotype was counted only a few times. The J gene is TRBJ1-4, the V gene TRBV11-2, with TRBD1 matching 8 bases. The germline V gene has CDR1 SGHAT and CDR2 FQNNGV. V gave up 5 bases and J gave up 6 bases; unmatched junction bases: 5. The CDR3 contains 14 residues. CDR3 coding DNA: TGTGCCAGCAGCCCTACGGACAGGGATGAAAAACTGTTTTTT. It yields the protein CASSPTDRDEKLFF. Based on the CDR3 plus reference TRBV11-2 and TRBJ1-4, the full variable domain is EAGVAQSPRYKIIEKRQSVAFWCNPISGHATLYWYQQILGQGPKLLIQFQNNGVVDDSQLPKDRFSAERLKGVDSTLKIQPAKLEDSAVYLCASSPTDRDEKLFFGSGTQLSVL.

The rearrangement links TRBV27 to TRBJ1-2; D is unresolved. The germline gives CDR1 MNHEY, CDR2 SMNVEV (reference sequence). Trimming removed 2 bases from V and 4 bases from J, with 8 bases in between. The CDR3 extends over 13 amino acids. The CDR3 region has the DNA TGTGCCAGCAGTTTAATTGGGCTCTATGGCTACACCTTC. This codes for CASSLIGLYGYTF.

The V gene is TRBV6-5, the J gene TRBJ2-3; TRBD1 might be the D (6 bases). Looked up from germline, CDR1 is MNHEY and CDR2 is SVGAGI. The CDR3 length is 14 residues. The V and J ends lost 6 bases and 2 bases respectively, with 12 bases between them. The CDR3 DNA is TGTGCCAGCAGGATTCACAGGGACACAGATACGCAGTATTTT. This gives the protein CASRIHRDTDTQYF.

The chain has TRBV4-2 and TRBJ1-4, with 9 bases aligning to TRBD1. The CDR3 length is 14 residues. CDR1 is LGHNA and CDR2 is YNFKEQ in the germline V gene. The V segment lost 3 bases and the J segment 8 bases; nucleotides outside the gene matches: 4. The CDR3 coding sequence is TGTGCCAGCAGCCAGAGGGACAGGGACGAAAAACTGTTTTTT. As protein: CASSQRDRDEKLFF.

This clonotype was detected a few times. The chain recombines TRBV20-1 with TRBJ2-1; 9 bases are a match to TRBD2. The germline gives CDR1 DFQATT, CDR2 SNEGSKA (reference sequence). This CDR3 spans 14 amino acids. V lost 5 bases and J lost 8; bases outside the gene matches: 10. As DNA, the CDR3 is TGCAGTGCTCCGCCAGCGGGGGGAAAGGATGAGCAGTTCTTC. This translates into CSAPPAGGKDEQFF.

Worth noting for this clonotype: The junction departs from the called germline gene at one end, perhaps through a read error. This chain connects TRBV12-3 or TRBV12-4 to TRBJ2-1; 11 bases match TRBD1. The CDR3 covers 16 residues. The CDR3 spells CAGSSAGTGGYNEQFF. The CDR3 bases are TGTGCCGGCAGTTCTGCCGGGACAGGGGGGTACAATGAGCAGTTCTTC.

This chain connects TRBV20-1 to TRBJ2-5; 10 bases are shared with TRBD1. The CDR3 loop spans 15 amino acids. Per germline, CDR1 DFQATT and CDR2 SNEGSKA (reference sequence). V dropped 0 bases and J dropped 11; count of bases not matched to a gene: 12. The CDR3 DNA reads TGCAGTGCTAGAGATTCCGGGACAGGGGACAATGAGCAGTACTTC. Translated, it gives CSARDSGTGDNEQYF.